This T cell receptor (beta chain) originates from a study of OX40 agonist ivuxolimab in advanced cancers. In terms of the full investigation: Ivuxolimab was an agonistic, fully human IgG2 monoclonal antibody directed against OX40 (CD134), a costimulatory receptor. Intravenous ivuxolimab was administered to patients every 2 weeks at six dose levels: 0.01, 0.1, 0.3, 1.5, 3 and 10 mg/kg. Of the approximately 50 patients in dose escalation, around 20 had hepatocellular carcinoma, about 15 had melanoma, 9 had renal cell carcinoma and 9 had head and neck cancer. In the dose-escalation cohort, 82.7% of patients were male, and the mean age was around 60 years, with a range of about 20 to 79. Prior anti-PD-1, anti-PD-L1 or anti-CTLA-4 therapy was permitted, and checkpoint inhibitors had been received by about two fifths of dose-escalation patients. Partial responses were achieved by three dose-escalation patients, of whom one had hepatocellular carcinoma and two had cutaneous melanoma. Peripheral TCRbeta sequencing aimed to test whether ivuxolimab altered TCR sequence diversity and caused clonal T-cell expansion. The paper covers the monotherapy dose-escalation part of the phase I ivuxolimab trial, which included N of about 50 patients.

To note about this clone: Its binding antigen is unknown. Qualities for individual bases were not recorded, and no much larger clone is one base off.

Study-level results and caveats: In partial responders in the 0.1-3.0 mg/kg groups, normalized peripheral clonal expansion was found to be among the lowest, especially among CD8+ T cells. Clonal expansion of both CD4+ and CD8+ blood T cells was observed from baseline to week 6 at doses 0.1 to 3.0 mg/kg. After ivuxolimab, expanded clones were on average more numerous among CD8+ T cells than among CD4+ T cells. Low levels of normalized T-cell clonal expansion were also seen in some nonresponding patients. The antigen specificity of the clonally expanded peripheral T cells was not determined.

Genomic DNA was extracted from sorted cells for sequencing of the TCRbeta CDR3 region. The immunoSEQ Assay was used for sequencing of TCRbeta CDR3 regions. TCRdb holds this immuneACCESS table with in-frame rearrangements only. Some clones are missing; in checked studies, unresolved V genes explain under half, and the rest has no known cause. This sample has 55,000 to 65,000 clones in its table, and around 84% of those were observed once. Clones ranked in the top ten supply around 2.1% of the sample. The trial excluded patients who had a history of autoimmune disease or who were on systemic immunosuppression. Peripheral blood for TCR sequencing was collected from all dose cohorts at baseline, on cycle 4 day 1, and on cycle 7 day 1. Samples were obtained from an open-label, multicenter, first-in-human phase I dose-escalation trial of ivuxolimab. Adults with locally advanced or metastatic head and neck squamous cell, hepatocellular, melanoma or renal cell carcinoma were enrolled in the trial. Before TCR sequencing, CD4+ and CD8+ T cells were separately sorted from peripheral blood.

The CDR3, from cysteine to phenylalanine, totals 14 residues. Solely the CDR3 DNA is kept, with 42 bases framed from the first base. The trim is 0 bases for V and 8 bases for J, with a gap of 12 bases between the germline ends. CDR1 and CDR2, per the germline V gene, are SGDLS and YYNGEE. The chain employs TRBV9 and TRBJ2-1; confidence is insufficient to name the D gene. The receptor comes from an adult with an advanced solid tumor such as melanoma, head and neck, liver or kidney cancer. Source: CD4+ or CD8+ T cells sorted from blood, taken in a trial of the OX40 agonist ivuxolimab. The CDR3 protein: CASSVGARDDEQFF. The DNA is as follows: TGTGCCAGCAGCGTAGGAGCGAGAGACGATGAGCAGTTCTTC.